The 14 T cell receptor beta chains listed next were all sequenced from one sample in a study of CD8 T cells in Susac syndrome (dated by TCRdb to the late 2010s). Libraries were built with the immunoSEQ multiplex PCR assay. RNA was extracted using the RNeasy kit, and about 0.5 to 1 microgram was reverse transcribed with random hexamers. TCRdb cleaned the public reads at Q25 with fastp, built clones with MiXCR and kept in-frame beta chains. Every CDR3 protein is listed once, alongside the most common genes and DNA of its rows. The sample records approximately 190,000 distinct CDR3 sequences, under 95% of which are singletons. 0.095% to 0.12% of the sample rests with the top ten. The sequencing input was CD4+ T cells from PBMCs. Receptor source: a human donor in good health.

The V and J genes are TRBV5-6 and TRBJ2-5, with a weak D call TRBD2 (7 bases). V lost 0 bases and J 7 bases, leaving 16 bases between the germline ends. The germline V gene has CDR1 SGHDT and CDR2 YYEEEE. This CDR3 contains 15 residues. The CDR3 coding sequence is TGTGCCAGCAGCTTGGAAACCGGGGGGCCGGCGACCCAGTACTTC. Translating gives CASSLETGGPATQYF.

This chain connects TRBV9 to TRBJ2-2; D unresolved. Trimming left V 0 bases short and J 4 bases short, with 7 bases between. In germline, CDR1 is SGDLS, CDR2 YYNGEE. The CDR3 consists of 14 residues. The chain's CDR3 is CASSVETATGELFF. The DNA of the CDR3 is TGTGCCAGCAGCGTAGAAACGGCCACCGGGGAGCTGTTTTTT. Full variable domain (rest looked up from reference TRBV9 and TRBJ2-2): DSGVTQTPKHLITATGQRVTLRCSPRSGDLSVYWYQQSLDQGLQFLIQYYNGEERAKGNILERFSAQQFPDLHSELNLSSLELGDSALYFCASSVETATGELFFGEGSRLTVL.

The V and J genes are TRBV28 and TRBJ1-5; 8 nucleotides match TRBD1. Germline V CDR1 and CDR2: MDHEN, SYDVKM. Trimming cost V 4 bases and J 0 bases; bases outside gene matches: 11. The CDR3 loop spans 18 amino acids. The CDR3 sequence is CASSSPGQALYSNQPQHF. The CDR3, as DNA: TGTGCCAGCAGTTCCCCGGGACAGGCCCTTTATAGCAATCAGCCCCAGCATTTT.

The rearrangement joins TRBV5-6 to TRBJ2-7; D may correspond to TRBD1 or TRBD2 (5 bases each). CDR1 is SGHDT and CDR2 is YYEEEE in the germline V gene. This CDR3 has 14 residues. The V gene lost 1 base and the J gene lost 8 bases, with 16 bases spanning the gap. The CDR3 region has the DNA TGTGCCAGCAGCTTGTTTGTGGGAGAGGGGAAGCAGTACGTC. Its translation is CASSLFVGEGKQYV.

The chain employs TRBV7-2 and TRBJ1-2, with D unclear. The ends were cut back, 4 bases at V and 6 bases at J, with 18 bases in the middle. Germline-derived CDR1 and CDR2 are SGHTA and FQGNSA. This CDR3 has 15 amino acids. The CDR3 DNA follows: TGTGCCAGCAGCTCAGGATCCAAGAGGCCCCATGGCTACACCTTC. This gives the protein CASSSGSKRPHGYTF.

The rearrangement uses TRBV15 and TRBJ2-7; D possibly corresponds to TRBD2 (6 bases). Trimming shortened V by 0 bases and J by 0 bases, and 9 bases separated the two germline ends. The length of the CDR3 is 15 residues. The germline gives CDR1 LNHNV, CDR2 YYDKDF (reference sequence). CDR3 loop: CATSRDPGVSYEQYF. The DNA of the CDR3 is TGTGCCACCAGCAGAGACCCGGGAGTCTCCTACGAGCAGTACTTC. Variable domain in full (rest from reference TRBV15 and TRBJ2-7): DAMVIQNPRYQVTQFGKPVTLSCSQTLNHNVMYWYQQKSSQAPKLLFHYYDKDFNNEADTPDNFQSRRPNTSFCFLDIRSPGLGDTAMYLCATSRDPGVSYEQYFGPGTRLTVT.

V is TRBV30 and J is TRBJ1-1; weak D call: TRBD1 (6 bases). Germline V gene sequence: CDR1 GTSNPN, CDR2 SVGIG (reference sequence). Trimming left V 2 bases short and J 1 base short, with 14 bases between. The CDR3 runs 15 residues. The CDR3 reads CAWSLVETGNTEAFF. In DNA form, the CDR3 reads TGTGCCTGGAGTCTCGTGGAGACAGGGAACACTGAAGCTTTCTTT. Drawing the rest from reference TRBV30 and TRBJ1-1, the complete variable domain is SQTIHQWPATLVQPVGSPLSLECTVEGTSNPNLYWYRQAAGRGLQLLFYSVGIGQISSEVPQNLSASRPQDRQFILSSKKLLLSDSGFYLCAWSLVETGNTEAFFGQGTRLTVV.

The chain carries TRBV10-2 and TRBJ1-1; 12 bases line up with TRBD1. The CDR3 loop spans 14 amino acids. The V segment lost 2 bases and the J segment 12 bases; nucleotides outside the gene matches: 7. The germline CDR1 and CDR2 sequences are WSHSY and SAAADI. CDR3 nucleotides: TGCGCCAGCAGTGAGGCCGGGACAGGGGGCAGGTCTTTCTTT. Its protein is CASSEAGTGGRSFF.

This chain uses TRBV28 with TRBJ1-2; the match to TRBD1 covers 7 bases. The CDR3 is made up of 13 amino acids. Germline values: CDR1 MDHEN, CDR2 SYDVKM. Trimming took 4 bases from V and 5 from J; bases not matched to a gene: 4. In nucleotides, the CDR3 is TGTGCCAGCAGTTCGACAGGGCTATATGGCTACACCTTC. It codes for CASSSTGLYGYTF.

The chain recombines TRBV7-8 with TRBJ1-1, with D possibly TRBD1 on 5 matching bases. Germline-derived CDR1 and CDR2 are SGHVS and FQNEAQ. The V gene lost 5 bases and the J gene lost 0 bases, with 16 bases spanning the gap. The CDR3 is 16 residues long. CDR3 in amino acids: CASSPLGTPMNTEAFF. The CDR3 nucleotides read TGTGCCAGCAGCCCCCTCGGGACCCCTATGAACACTGAAGCTTTCTTT.

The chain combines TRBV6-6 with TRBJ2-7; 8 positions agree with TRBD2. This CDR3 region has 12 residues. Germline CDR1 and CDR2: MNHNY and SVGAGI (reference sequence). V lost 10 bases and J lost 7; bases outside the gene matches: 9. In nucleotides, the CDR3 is TGTGCCACCTCCCGGGGGGGTAAGGAGCAGTACGTC. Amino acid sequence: CATSRGGKEQYV.

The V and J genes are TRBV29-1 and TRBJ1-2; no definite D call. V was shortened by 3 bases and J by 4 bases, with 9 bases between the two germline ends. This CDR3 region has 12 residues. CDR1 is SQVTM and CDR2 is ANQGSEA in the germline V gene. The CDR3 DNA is TGCAGCGTTGAGGAGGTTAGCTATGGCTACACCTTC. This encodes CSVEEVSYGYTF.

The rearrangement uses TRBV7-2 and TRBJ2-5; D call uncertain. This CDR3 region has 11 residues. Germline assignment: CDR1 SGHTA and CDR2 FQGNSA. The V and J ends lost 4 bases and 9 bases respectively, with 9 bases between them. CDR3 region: CASSSNPAQYF. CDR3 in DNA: TGTGCCAGCAGCTCAAACCCGGCCCAGTACTTC.

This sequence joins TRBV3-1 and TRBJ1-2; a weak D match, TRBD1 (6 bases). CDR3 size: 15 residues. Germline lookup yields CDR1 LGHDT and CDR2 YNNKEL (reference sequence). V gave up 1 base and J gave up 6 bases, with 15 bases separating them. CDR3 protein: CASSQGPRGVNGYTF. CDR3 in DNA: TGTGCCAGCAGCCAAGGGCCCAGGGGAGTGAATGGCTACACCTTC.